The 7 T cell receptor beta chains in this list originate from one sample, sequenced in a study of CD8 T cells in Susac syndrome. An input of about 0.5 to 1 ug of RNA was subjected to reverse transcription using random hexamers. TCRdb redid the calling of the immunoSEQ multiplex PCR reads with MiXCR, one entry per CDR3 protein. This table holds 85,000 to 90,000 distinct CDR3 sequences, 85% to 95% found once. Sequencing was performed on CD8+ T cells from PBMCs. The origin of the receptors is a human donor in good health.

The chain uses TRBV5-1 and TRBJ1-2, with a tentative D call TRBD1 (6 bases). The germline CDR1 and CDR2 sequences are SGHRS and YFSETQ. V lost 1 base to trimming and J lost 3 bases, with 13 bases between them. CDR3 size: 15 residues. This CDR3 reads CASSLSRGGDYGYTF. The DNA for the CDR3 is TGCGCCAGCAGCTTGTCCAGGGGTGGGGACTATGGCTACACCTTC.

The chain employs TRBV2 and TRBJ2-3; 10 bases align to TRBD2. Trimming cost V 6 bases and J 2 bases; bases outside gene matches: 5. The germline V gene has CDR1 SNHLY and CDR2 FYNNEI. The CDR3 is 15 amino acids. CDR3 protein: CASRMTSGYTDTQYF. The DNA for the CDR3 is TGTGCCAGCAGAATGACTAGCGGGTACACAGATACGCAGTATTTT.

V is TRBV13 and J is TRBJ2-7; maybe TRBD1 (5 bases). The germline V and J ends were trimmed by 5 bases and 3 bases, with 11 bases remaining between them. The CDR3 runs 13 residues. Germline V lookup: CDR1 PRHDT, CDR2 FYEKMQ (reference sequence). The CDR3 here is CASSLRQHYEQYF. For the CDR3, the DNA is TGTGCCAGCAGCCTACGACAGCACTACGAGCAGTACTTC.

The chain combines TRBV9 with TRBJ2-7; D is perhaps TRBD1 (6 bases). Germline V gives CDR1 SGDLS, CDR2 YYNGEE. The CDR3 runs to 15 residues. V was pared by 0 bases and J by 1 base, with 11 bases between. Here the CDR3 DNA reads TGTGCCAGCAGCGTAGAACCCGGACAGTCCTACGAGCAGTACTTC. Translation gives CASSVEPGQSYEQYF.

The chain links TRBV7-9 to TRBJ1-1; D call uncertain. The CDR3 extends over 14 amino acids. Germline CDR1 and CDR2: SEHNR and FQNEAQ (reference sequence). V was clipped by 3 bases and J by 4 bases, with 12 bases between them. CDR3 DNA sequence: TGTGCCAGCAGCTTCGACGTGGCGGGCACTGAAGCTTTCTTT. This translates into CASSFDVAGTEAFF.

This clonotype was seen a handful of times. The chain is built from TRBV4-2 and TRBJ2-7; 7 nucleotides align to TRBD1. The J segment lost 3 bases and the V segment lost 4 bases, leaving 6 bases of the junction unmatched. From germline, CDR1 is LGHNA and CDR2 YNFKEQ. This CDR3 has 14 residues. CDR3 loop: CASSPQGTDYEQYF. The DNA for the CDR3 is TGTGCCAGCAGCCCACAGGGGACAGACTACGAGCAGTACTTC.

The count of this clonotype is one. V gene TRBV13 combines with J gene TRBJ2-7, with D perhaps TRBD1 (6 bases). The V end lost 2 bases, the J end lost 4 bases, and 12 bases lay between the germline ends. From germline, CDR1 is PRHDT and CDR2 FYEKMQ (reference sequence). The CDR3 contains 14 residues. The CDR3 reads CASSLRDNPYEQYF. The CDR3 bases are TGTGCCAGCAGCTTAAGGGACAATCCATACGAGCAGTACTTC.